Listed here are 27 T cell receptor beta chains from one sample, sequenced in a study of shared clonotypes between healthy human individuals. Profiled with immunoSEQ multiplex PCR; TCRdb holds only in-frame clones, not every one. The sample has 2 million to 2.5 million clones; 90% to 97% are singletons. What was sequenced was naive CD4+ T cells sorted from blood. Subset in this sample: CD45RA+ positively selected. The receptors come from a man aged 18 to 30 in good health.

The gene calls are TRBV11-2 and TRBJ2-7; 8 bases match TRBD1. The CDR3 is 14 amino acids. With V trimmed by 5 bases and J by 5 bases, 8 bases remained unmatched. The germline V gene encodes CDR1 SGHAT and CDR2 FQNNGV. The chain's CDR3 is CASSQGQGSHEQYF. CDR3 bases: TGTGCCAGCAGCCAAGGACAGGGCTCTCACGAGCAGTACTTC.

Here the CDR3 reads CASSTRGGGTETQYF. The DNA for the CDR3 is TGTGCCAGCAGCACCCGGGGGGGTGGGACTGAGACCCAGTACTTC. The chain uses TRBV9 and TRBJ2-5; 8 nucleotides line up with TRBD2. V shed 4 bases and J 5 bases; nucleotides not matched to a gene: 10. The CDR3 is 15 residues long. Looked up from germline, CDR1 is SGDLS and CDR2 is YYNGEE.

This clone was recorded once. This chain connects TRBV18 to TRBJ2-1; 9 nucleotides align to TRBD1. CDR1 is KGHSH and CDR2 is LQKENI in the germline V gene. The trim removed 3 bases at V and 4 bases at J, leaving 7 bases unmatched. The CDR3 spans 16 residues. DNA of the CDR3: TGTGCCAGCTCACCTCAATGGGACAGGGTGTACAATGAGCAGTTCTTC. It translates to CASSPQWDRVYNEQFF.

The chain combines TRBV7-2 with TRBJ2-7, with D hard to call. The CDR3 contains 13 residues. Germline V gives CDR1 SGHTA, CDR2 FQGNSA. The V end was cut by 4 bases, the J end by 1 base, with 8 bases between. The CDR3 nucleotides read TGTGCCAGCAGCTCTGTTCCGTCCTACGAGCAGTACTTC. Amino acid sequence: CASSSVPSYEQYF. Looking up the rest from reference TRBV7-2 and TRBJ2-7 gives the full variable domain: GAGVSQSPSNKVTEKGKDVELRCDPISGHTALYWYRQSLGQGLEFLIYFQGNSAPDKSGLPSDRFSAERTGGSVSTLTIQRTQQEDSAVYLCASSSVPSYEQYFGPGTRLTVT.

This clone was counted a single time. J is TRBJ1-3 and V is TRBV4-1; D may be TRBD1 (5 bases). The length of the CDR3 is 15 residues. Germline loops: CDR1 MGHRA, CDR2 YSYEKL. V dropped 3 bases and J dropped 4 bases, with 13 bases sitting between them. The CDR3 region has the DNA TGCGCCAGCAGCCATCCTCGGGCAGGGGGAAACACCATATATTTT. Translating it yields CASSHPRAGGNTIYF.

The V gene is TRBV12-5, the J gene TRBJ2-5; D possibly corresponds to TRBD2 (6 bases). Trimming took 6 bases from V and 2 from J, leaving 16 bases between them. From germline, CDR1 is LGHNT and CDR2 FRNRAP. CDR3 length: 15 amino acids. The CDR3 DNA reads TGTGCTAGTGGACCCGGGGGTGGGAAACAAGAGACCCAGTACTTC. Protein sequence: CASGPGGGKQETQYF.

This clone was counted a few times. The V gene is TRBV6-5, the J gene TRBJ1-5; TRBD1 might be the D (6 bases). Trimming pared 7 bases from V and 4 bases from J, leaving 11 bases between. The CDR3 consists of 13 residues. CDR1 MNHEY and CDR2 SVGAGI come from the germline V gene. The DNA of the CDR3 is TGTGCCAGCACCAAGGGGGTAAATCAGCCCCAGCATTTT. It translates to CASTKGVNQPQHF.

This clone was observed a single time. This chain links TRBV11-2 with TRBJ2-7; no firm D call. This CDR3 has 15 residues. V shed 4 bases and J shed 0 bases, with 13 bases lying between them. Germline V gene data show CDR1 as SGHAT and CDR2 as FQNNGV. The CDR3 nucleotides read TGTGCCAGCAGCTCCCACCCGTCTTCCTCCTACGAGCAGTACTTC. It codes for CASSSHPSSSYEQYF.

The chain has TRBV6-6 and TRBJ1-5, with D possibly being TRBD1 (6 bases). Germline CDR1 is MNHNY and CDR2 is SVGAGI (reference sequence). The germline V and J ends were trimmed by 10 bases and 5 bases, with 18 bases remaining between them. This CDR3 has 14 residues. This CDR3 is CAIGRGTLHQPQHF. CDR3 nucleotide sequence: TGTGCCATCGGGAGGGGGACCCTTCATCAGCCCCAGCATTTT.

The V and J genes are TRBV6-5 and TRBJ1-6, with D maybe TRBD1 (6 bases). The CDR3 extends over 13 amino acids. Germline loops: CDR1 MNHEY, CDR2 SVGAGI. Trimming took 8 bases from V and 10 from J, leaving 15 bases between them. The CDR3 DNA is TGTGCCAGCCACAGGGATGGAAAATCACCCCTCCACTTT. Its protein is CASHRDGKSPLHF.

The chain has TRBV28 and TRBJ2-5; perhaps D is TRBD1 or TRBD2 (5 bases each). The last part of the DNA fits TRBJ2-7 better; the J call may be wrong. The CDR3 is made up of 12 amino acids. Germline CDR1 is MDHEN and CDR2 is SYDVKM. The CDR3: CASSGTRYEQYF. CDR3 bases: TGTGCCAGCAGTGGGACCCGCTACGAGCAGTACTTC.

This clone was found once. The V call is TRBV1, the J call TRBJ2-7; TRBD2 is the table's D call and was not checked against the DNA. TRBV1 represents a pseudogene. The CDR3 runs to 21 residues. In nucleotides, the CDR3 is TGCACCAGCAGCCCGGAAGAAGCCGCTAGCGGGGGGCCTCGGAGCTCCTACGAGCAGTACTTC. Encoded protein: CTSSPEEAASGGPRSSYEQYF.

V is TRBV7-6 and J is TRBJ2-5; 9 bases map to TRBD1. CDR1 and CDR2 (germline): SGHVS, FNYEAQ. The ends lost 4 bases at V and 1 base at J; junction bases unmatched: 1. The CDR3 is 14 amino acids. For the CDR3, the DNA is TGTGCCAGCAGCTCGGGACAGGGCCAAGAGACCCAGTACTTC. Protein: CASSSGQGQETQYF.

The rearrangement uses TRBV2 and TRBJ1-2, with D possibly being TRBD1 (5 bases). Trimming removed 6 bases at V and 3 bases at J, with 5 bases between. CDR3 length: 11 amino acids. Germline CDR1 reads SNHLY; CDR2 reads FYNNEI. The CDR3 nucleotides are TGTGCCAGCAGGGGGCACTATGGCTACACCTTC. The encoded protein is CASRGHYGYTF.

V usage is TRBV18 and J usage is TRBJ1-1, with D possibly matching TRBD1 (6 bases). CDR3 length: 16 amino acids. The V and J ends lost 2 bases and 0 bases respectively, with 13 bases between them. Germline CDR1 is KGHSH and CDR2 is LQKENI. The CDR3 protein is CASSPGGARMNTEAFF. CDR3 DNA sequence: TGTGCCAGCTCACCAGGGGGCGCGAGGATGAACACTGAAGCTTTCTTT.

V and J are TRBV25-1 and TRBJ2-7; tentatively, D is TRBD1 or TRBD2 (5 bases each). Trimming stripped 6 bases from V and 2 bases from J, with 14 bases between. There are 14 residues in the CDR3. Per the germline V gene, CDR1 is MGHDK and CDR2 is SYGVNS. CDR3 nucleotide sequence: TGTGCCAGCAGCCCCGCTGGGGGTCCCTACGAGCAGTACTTC. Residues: CASSPAGGPYEQYF.

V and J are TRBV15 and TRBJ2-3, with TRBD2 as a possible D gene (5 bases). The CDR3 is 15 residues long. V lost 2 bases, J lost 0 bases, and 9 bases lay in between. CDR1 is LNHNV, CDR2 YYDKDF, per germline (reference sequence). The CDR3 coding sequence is TGTGCCACCAGCAGAATGGCGGGTAGCACAGATACGCAGTATTTT. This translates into CATSRMAGSTDTQYF.

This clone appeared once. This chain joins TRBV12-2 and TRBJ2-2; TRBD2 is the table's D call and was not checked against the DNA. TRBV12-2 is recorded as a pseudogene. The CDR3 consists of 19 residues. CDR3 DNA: TGTGCAAGTCGCTTCCTAGTAGGGGGGGTCAGGGCGGACACCGGGGAGCTGTTTTTT. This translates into CASRFLVGGVRADTGELFF.

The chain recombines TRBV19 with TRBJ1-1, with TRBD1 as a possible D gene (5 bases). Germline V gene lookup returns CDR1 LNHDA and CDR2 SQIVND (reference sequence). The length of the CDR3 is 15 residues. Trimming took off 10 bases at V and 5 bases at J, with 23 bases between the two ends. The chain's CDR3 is CATKTIGGSRTEAFF. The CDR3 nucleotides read TGTGCCACTAAGACCATCGGGGGGAGTCGGACTGAAGCTTTCTTT.

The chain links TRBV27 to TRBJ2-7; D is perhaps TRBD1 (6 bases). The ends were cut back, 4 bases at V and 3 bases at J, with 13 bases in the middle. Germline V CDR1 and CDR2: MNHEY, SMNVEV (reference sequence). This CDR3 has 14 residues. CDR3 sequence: CASSSGVMGYEQYF. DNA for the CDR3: TGTGCCAGCAGTTCAGGGGTCATGGGCTACGAGCAGTACTTC.

The CDR3 is CASSQGSSNHYGYTF. The CDR3 DNA sequence: TGCGCCAGCAGCCAAGGTTCCAGCAACCACTATGGCTACACCTTC. The V and J genes are TRBV4-1 and TRBJ1-2; D remains unclear. In germline, CDR1 is MGHRA, CDR2 YSYEKL. V was clipped by 1 base and J by 3 bases, with 12 bases between them. The CDR3 is 15 residues long.

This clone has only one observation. CDR3 nucleotides: TGTGCCAGCAGTGAATGGCCGGGAGCTACCGGCGGGGAGCTGTTTTTT. This sequence encodes CASSEWPGATGGELFF. The J gene is TRBJ2-2, the V gene TRBV25-1; D possibly corresponds to TRBD2 (6 bases). Per germline, CDR1 MGHDK and CDR2 SYGVNS. Between the trimmed V and J ends, which lost 1 base and 7 bases, there was a span of 16 bases. The CDR3 spans 16 residues.

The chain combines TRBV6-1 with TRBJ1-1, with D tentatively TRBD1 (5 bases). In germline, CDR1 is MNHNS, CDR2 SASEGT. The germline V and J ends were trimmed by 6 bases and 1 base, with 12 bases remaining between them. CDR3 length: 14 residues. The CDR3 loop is CASSPWGGNTEAFF. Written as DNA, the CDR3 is TGTGCCAGCAGCCCGTGGGGGGGGAACACTGAAGCTTTCTTT.

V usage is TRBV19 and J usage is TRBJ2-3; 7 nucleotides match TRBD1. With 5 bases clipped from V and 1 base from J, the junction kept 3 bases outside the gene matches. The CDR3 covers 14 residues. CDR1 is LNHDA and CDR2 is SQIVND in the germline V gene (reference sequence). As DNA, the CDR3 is TGTGCCAGTAGTCTTGACAGGGGCACAGATACGCAGTATTTT. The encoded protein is CASSLDRGTDTQYF. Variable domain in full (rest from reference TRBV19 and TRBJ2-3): DGGITQSPKYLFRKEGQNVTLSCEQNLNHDAMYWYRQDPGQGLRLIYYSQIVNDFQKGDIAEGYSVSREKKESFPLTVTSAQKNPTAFYLCASSLDRGTDTQYFGPGTRLTVL.

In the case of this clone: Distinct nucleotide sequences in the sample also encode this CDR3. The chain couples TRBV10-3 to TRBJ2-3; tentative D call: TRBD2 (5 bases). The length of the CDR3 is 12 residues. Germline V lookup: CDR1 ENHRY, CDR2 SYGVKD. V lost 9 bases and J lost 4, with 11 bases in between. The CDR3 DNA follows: TGTGCCATATCAAGCGGAGCAGATACGCAGTATTTT. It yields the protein CAISSGADTQYF.

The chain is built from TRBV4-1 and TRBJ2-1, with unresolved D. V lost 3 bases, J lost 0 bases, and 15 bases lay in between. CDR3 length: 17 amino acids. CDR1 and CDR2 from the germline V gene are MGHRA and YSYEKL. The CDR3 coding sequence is TGCGCCAGCAGCCAGGCCGGACCCTCTTACTCCTACAATGAGCAGTTCTTC. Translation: CASSQAGPSYSYNEQFF.

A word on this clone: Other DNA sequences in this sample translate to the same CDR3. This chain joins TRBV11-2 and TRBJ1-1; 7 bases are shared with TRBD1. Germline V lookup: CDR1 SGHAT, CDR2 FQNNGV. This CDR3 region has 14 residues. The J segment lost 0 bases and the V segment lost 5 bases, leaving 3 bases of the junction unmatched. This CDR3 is CASSQGQMNTEAFF. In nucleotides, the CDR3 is TGTGCCAGCAGCCAGGGACAGATGAACACTGAAGCTTTCTTT.